A single T cell receptor beta chain is shown here with its context. Its target is unknown. The junction had 8 bases not matched to a gene; V was cut back by 5 bases and J by 5 bases. The germline V gene has CDR1 SEHNR and CDR2 FQNEAQ (reference sequence). This CDR3 comprises 15 residues. These data originate in a study of beta chain features in type 1 diabetes. The study's findings and limits: Cells with high TCR expression could be over-represented when cDNA is sequenced.

All of the isolated RNA was reverse transcribed, so expressed TCRB transcripts were sequenced. Sequenced by immunoSEQ multiplex PCR; TCRdb stores in-frame clones only, minus some. This sample carries 350,000 to 450,000 clones, approximately 15% of them seen once, and the ten largest clones take approximately 0.038%. V gene TRBV7-9 combines with J gene TRBJ2-3; 9 bases are shared with TRBD1. Source material: naive CD4+ T cells from blood. The clonotype originates from a man aged 25 to 45 in good health. The CDR3 loop is CASSAKGQGGDTQYF. In DNA, the CDR3 is TGTGCCAGCAGCGCAAAGGGACAGGGCGGAGATACGCAGTATTTT. Combining the CDR3 with reference TRBV7-9 and TRBJ2-3 gives the whole variable domain DTGVSQNPRHKITKRGQNVTFRCDPISEHNRLYWYRQTLGQGPEFLTYFQNEAQLEKSRLLSDRFSAERPKGSFSTLEIQRTEQGDSAMYLCASSAKGQGGDTQYFGPGTRLTVL.